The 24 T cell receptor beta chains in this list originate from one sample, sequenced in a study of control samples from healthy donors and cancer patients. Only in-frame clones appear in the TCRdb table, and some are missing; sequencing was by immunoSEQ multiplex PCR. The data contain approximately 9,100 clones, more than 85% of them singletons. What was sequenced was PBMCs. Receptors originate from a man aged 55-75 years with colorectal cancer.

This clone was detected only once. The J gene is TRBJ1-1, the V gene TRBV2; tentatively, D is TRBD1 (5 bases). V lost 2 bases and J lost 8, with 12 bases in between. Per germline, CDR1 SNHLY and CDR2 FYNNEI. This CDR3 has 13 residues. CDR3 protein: CASSESRDQEAFF. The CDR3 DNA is TGTGCCAGCAGTGAAAGTAGGGACCAGGAAGCTTTCTTT.

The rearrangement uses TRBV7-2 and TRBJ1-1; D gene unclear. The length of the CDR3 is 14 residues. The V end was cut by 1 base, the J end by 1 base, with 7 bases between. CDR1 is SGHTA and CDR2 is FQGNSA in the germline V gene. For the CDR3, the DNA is TGTGCCAGCAGCTTAGAACAGTCGAACACTGAAGCTTTCTTT. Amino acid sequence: CASSLEQSNTEAFF.

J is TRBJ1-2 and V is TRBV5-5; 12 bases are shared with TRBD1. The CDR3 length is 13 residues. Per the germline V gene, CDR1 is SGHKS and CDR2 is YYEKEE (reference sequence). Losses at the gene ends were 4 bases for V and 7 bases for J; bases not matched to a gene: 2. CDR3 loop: CASSGDRGLGYTF. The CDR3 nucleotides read TGTGCCAGCAGCGGGGACAGGGGGCTTGGCTACACCTTC. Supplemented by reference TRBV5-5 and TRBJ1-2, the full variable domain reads DAGVTQSPTHLIKTRGQQVTLRCSPISGHKSVSWYQQVLGQGPQFIFQYYEKEERGRGNFPDRFSARQFPNYSSELNVNALLLGDSALYLCASSGDRGLGYTFGSGTRLTVV.

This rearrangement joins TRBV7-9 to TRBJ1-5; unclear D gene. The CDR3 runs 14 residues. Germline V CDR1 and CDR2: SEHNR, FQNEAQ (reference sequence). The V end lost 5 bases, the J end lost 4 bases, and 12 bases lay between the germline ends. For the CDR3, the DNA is TGTGCCAGCAGCCAAAACACTGGGAATCAGCCCCAGCATTTT. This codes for CASSQNTGNQPQHF.

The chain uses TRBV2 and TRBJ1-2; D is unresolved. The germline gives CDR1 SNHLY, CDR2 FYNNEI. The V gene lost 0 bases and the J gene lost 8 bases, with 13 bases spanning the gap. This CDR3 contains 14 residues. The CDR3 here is CASSEAREGRGYTF. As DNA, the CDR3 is TGTGCCAGCAGTGAAGCGCGGGAGGGAAGGGGCTACACCTTC. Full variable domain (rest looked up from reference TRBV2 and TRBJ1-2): EPEVTQTPSHQVTQMGQEVILRCVPISNHLYFYWYRQILGQKVEFLVSFYNNEISEKSEIFDDQFSVERPDGSNFTLKIRSTKLEDSAMYFCASSEAREGRGYTFGSGTRLTVV.

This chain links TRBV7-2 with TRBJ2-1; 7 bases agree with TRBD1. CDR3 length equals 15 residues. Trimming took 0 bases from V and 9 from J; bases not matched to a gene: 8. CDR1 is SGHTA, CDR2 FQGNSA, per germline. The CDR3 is CASSLARPGGTEQFF. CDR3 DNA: TGTGCCAGCAGCTTAGCGCGGCCAGGGGGAACTGAGCAGTTCTTC.

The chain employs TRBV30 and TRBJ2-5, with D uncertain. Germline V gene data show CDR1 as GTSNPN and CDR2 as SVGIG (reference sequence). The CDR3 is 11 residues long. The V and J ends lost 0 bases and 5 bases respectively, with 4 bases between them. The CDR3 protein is CAWSVLETQYF. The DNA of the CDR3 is TGTGCCTGGAGTGTACTTGAGACCCAGTACTTC.

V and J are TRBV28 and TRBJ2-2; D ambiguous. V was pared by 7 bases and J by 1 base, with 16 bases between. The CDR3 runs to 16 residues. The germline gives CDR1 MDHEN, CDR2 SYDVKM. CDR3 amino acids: CASTPLAYRNTGELFF. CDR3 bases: TGTGCCAGCACCCCATTAGCCTACCGGAACACCGGGGAGCTGTTTTTT.

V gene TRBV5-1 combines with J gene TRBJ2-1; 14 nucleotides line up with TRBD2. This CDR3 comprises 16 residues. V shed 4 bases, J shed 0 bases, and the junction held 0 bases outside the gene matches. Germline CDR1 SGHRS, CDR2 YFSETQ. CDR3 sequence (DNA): TGCGCCAGCAGCGGGACTAGCGGGGGCTCCTACAATGAGCAGTTCTTC. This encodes CASSGTSGGSYNEQFF.

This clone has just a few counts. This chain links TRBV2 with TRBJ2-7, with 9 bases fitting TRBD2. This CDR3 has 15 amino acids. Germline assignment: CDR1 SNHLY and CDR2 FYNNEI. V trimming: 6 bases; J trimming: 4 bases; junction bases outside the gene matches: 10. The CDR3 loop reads CASRRGGAPYYEQYF. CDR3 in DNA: TGTGCCAGCAGGCGCGGGGGGGCGCCTTATTACGAGCAGTACTTC.

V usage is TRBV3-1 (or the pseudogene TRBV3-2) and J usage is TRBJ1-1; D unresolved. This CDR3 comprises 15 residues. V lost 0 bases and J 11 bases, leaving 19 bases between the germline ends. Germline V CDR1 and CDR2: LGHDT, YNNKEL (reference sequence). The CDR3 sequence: CASSQEKLGVRRAFF. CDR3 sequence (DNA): TGTGCCAGCAGCCAAGAGAAACTTGGGGTCCGGAGGGCTTTCTTT.

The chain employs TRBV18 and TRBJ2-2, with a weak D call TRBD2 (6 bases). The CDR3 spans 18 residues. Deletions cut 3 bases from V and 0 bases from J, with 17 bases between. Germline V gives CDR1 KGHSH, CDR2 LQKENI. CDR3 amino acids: CASSPRGPNPPNTGELFF. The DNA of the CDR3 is TGTGCCAGCTCACCGCGGGGACCAAACCCTCCGAACACCGGGGAGCTGTTTTTT. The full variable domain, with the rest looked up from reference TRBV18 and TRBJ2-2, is NAGVMQNPRHLVRRRGQEARLRCSPMKGHSHVYWYRQLPEEGLKFMVYLQKENIIDESGMPKERFSAEFPKEGPSILRIQQVVRGDSAAYFCASSPRGPNPPNTGELFFGEGSRLTVL.

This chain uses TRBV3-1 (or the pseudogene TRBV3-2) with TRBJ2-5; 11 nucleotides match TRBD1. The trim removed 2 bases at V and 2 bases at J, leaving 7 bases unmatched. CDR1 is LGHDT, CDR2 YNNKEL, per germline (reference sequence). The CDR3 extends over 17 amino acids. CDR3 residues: CASSQTPWDRGQETQYF. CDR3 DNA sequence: TGTGCCAGCAGCCAAACCCCGTGGGACAGGGGGCAAGAGACCCAGTACTTC.

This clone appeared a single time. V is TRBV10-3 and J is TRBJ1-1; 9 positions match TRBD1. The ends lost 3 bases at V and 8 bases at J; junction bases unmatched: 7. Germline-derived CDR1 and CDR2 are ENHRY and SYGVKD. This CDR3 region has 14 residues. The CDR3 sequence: CAISDSQGAGEAFF. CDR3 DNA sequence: TGTGCCATCAGTGACTCACAGGGGGCAGGGGAAGCTTTCTTT.

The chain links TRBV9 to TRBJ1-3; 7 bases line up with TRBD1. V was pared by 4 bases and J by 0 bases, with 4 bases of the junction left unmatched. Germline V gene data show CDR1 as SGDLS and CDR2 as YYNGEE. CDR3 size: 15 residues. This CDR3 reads CASSRQGTSGNTIYF. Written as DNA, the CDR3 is TGTGCCAGCAGCCGACAGGGTACCTCTGGAAACACCATATATTTT.

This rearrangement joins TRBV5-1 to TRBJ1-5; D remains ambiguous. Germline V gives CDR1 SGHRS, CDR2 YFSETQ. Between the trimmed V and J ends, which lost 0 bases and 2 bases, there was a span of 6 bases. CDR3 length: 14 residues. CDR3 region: CASSLGSGNQPQHF. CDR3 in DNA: TGCGCCAGCAGCTTGGGTTCGGGCAATCAGCCCCAGCATTTT.

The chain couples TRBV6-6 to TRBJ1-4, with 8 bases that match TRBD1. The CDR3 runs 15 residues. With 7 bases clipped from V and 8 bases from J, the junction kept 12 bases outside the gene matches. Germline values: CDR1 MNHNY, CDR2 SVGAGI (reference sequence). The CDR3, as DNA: TGTGCCAGCACCGTCGGACAGGGCGGAACCGAAAAACTGTTTTTT. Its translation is CASTVGQGGTEKLFF.

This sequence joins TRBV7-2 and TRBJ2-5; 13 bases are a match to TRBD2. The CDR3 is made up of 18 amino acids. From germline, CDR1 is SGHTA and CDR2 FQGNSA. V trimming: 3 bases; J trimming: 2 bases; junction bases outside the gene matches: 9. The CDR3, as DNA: TGTGCCAGCAGCTTGGGCGGACTAGCGGGGGTGGGACAAGAGACCCAGTACTTC. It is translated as CASSLGGLAGVGQETQYF.

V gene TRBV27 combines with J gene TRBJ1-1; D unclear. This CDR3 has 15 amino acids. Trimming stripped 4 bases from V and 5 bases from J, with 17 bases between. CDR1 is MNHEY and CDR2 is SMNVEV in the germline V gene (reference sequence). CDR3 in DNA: TGTGCCAGCAGTTCGCTAAGTAGTCCGAGAACTGAAGCTTTCTTT. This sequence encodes CASSSLSSPRTEAFF.

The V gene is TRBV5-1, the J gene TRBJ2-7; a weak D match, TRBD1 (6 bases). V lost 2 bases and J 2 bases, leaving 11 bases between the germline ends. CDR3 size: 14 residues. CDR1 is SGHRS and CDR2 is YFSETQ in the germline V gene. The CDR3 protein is CASSFHRDPYEQYF. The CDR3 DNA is TGCGCCAGCAGCTTCCACAGGGACCCCTACGAGCAGTACTTC. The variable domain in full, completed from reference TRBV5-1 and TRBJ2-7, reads KAGVTQTPRYLIKTRGQQVTLSCSPISGHRSVSWYQQTPGQGLQFLFEYFSETQRNKGNFPGRFSGRQFSNSRSEMNVSTLELGDSALYLCASSFHRDPYEQYFGPGTRLTVT.

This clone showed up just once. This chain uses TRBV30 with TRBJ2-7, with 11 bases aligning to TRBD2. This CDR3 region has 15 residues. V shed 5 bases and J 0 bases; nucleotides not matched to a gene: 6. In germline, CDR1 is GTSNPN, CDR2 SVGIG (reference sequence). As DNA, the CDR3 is TGTGCCTGGGGGCCTAGCGGGGGGAGCTCCTACGAGCAGTACTTC. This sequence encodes CAWGPSGGSSYEQYF.

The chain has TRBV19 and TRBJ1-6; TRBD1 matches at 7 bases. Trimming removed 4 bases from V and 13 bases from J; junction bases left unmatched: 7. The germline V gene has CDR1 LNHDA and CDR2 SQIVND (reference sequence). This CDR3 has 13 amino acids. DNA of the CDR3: TGTGCCAGTAGTACCACGGGACAGTACCCCCTCCACTTT. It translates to CASSTTGQYPLHF.

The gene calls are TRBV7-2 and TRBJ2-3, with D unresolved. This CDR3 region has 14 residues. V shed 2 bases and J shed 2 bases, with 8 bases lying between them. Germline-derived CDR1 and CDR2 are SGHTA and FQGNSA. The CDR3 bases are TGTGCCAGCAGCTTACGTCGGATCACAGATACGCAGTATTTT. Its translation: CASSLRRITDTQYF.

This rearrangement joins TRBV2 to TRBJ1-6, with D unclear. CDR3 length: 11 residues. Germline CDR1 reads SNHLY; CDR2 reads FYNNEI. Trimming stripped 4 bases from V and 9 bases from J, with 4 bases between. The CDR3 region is CASSVSSPLHF. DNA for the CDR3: TGTGCCAGCAGTGTTAGTTCACCCCTCCACTTT.